Presented here are 3 T cell receptor beta chains from one specimen sequenced in a study of cytomegalovirus exposure and HLA in healthy donors. TCRdb's copy holds only in-frame clones and misses some; the assay was immunoSEQ multiplex PCR. The sample has some 200,000 clones; 75% to 95% are singletons. What was sequenced was PBMCs. All receptors derive from a woman between 18 and 30 years old in good health and CMV-seronegative.

The rearrangement links TRBV30 to TRBJ2-5; D is unresolved. Germline V gene lookup returns CDR1 GTSNPN and CDR2 SVGIG (reference sequence). The V gene lost 0 bases and the J gene lost 4 bases, with 9 bases spanning the gap. The CDR3 is made up of 13 amino acids. The CDR3 bases are TGTGCCTGGAGTGTCTCTTCTTTAGAGACCCAGTACTTC. Residues: CAWSVSSLETQYF.

The chain is built from TRBV12-5 and TRBJ2-7; 9 bases map to TRBD2. Germline loops: CDR1 LGHNT, CDR2 FRNRAP. The ends lost 7 bases at V and 0 bases at J; junction bases unmatched: 7. The CDR3 is 15 amino acids. CDR3 amino acids: CASAAIAGDSYEQYF. CDR3 bases: TGTGCTAGTGCCGCTATAGCGGGAGACTCCTACGAGCAGTACTTC.

The chain uses TRBV6-1 and TRBJ2-7; maybe TRBD2 (6 bases). Germline lookup yields CDR1 MNHNS and CDR2 SASEGT. This CDR3 comprises 14 residues. V lost 6 bases, J lost 0 bases, and 12 bases lay in between. CDR3: CASRDRESSYEQYF. The CDR3, as DNA: TGTGCCAGCAGGGATCGGGAGAGCTCCTACGAGCAGTACTTC.